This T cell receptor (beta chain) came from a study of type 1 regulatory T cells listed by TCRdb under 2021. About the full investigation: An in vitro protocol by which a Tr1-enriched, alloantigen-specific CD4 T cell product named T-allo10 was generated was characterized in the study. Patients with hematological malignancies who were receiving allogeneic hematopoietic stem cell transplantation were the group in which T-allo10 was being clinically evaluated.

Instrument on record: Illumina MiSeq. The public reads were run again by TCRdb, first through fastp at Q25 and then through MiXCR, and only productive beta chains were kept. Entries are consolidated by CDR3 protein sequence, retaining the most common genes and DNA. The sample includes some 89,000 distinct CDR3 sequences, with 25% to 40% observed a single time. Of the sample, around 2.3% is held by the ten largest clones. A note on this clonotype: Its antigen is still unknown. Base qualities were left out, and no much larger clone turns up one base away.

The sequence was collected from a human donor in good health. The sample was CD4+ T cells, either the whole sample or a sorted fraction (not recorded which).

For the CDR3, the sequence is CASSQQFAGGNNEQFF. The nucleotides read TGTGCCAGCAGCCAACAGTTCGCAGGAGGGAACAATGAGCAGTTCTTC. In this chain, TRBV5-4 is recombined with TRBJ2-1; the D segment could be TRBD2, given 6 matching bases. From the germline V gene (reference sequence), CDR1 is SGHNT and CDR2 is YYREEE. Counted from cysteine to phenylalanine, this CDR3 has 16 amino acids. The entry retains the CDR3 DNA only, 48 bases that are in frame from base 1. Trimming removed 4 bases from V and 5 bases from J, leaving 19 bases between the germline ends.